The 23 T cell receptor beta chains presented below share a single source sample, sequenced in a study of T cell responses to AZD1222 COVID-19 vaccine. Method: immunoSEQ multiplex PCR; TCRdb's copy keeps in-frame clones and lacks some. The table lists about 39,000 clones, about nine tenths of them singletons. The sample in question was peripheral blood, obtained 28 days after the second AZD1222 dose. The origin of the receptors is an adult who received the AZD1222 COVID-19 vaccine.

This clone was detected only once. The chain recombines TRBV7-8 with TRBJ1-5; D call uncertain. Germline V lookup: CDR1 SGHVS, CDR2 FQNEAQ. The CDR3 runs to 13 residues. Deletions cut 4 bases from V and 4 bases from J, with 8 bases between. CDR3 coding DNA: TGTGCCAGCAGCTCGGACCTAAATCAGCCCCAGCATTTT. Its protein product is CASSSDLNQPQHF.

The chain combines TRBV18 with TRBJ2-2, with 8 positions matching TRBD1. Germline V lookup: CDR1 KGHSH, CDR2 LQKENI. The CDR3 length is 18 residues. With 2 bases clipped from V and 2 bases from J, the junction kept 10 bases outside the gene matches. The chain's CDR3 is CASSPFVSGQGNTGELFF. CDR3 coding DNA: TGTGCCAGCTCACCATTTGTCTCCGGACAGGGAAACACCGGGGAGCTGTTTTTT.

This clone appeared a single time. The V call is TRBV27, the J call TRBJ2-5; 14 bases map to TRBD2. J lost 5 bases, V lost 5 bases, and 10 bases had no gene match. This CDR3 is 17 amino acids long. Per the germline V gene, CDR1 is MNHEY and CDR2 is SMNVEV (reference sequence). As DNA, the CDR3 is TGTGCCAGCAGTGTCCGGACTAGCGGGAGGTTCGGTGAGACCCAGTACTTC. Protein product: CASSVRTSGRFGETQYF.

The chain carries TRBV6-5 and TRBJ2-2; 11 bases match TRBD2. Losses at the gene ends were 5 bases for V and 1 base for J; bases not matched to a gene: 0. In germline, CDR1 is MNHEY, CDR2 SVGAGI. This CDR3 has 15 amino acids. CDR3 sequence (DNA): TGTGCCAGCAGTCTAGCGGGAGGGAACACCGGGGAGCTGTTTTTT. It encodes CASSLAGGNTGELFF.

J is TRBJ1-3 and V is TRBV6-5; D call uncertain. Germline CDR1 and CDR2: MNHEY and SVGAGI. V shed 6 bases and J shed 2 bases, with 8 bases lying between them. This CDR3 is 13 amino acids long. The CDR3 DNA is TGTGCCAGCAGCGATATTCCTGGAAACACCATATATTTT. This sequence encodes CASSDIPGNTIYF.

This chain uses TRBV19 with TRBJ2-5; no firm D call. Trimming left V 5 bases short and J 5 bases short, with 12 bases between. This CDR3 contains 13 residues. The V gene's germline CDR1 is LNHDA and CDR2 SQIVND (reference sequence). CDR3 sequence (DNA): TGTGCCAGTAGTCCAACTCTCGTCGAGACCCAGTACTTC. As protein: CASSPTLVETQYF.

In this sample, this clone turned up once. The J gene is TRBJ2-1, the V gene TRBV6-5; 10 positions agree with TRBD2. Germline CDR1 reads MNHEY; CDR2 reads SVGAGI. Germline trimming cut 0 bases from V and 7 bases from J; bases unmatched to any gene: 6. The CDR3 has 16 amino acids. In DNA form, the CDR3 reads TGTGCCAGCAGTTACTCGAGTCTAGCGGGAGTAAATGAGCAGTTCTTC. Translation: CASSYSSLAGVNEQFF.

The chain recombines TRBV5-3 with TRBJ1-5; D call uncertain. TRBV5-3 is an open reading frame whose function is uncertain. V lost 5 bases to trimming and J lost 6 bases, with 9 bases between them. This CDR3 is 12 amino acids long. CDR3 nucleotides: TGTGCCAGAAGGTATCCGCTTCAGCCCCAGCATTTT. Translation: CARRYPLQPQHF.

V is TRBV2 and J is TRBJ2-7; D might be TRBD1 (5 bases). Germline-derived CDR1 and CDR2 are SNHLY and FYNNEI. Between the trimmed V and J ends, which lost 2 bases and 0 bases, there was a span of 14 bases. The CDR3 contains 16 residues. CDR3 sequence reads: CASSELRDRVSYEQYF. CDR3 DNA sequence: TGTGCCAGCAGTGAACTCAGGGATAGGGTCTCCTACGAGCAGTACTTC.

This clone was seen a few times. The chain is built from TRBV14 and TRBJ2-1, with TRBD2 as a possible D gene (6 bases). Per the germline V gene, CDR1 is SGHDN and CDR2 is FVKESK. The germline V and J ends were trimmed by 0 bases and 4 bases, with 10 bases remaining between them. The CDR3 is 15 residues long. This CDR3 is CASSQDGSGYNEQFF. CDR3 sequence (DNA): TGTGCCAGCAGCCAAGATGGGAGCGGGTACAATGAGCAGTTCTTC.

V is TRBV7-3 and J is TRBJ2-4, with a weak D call TRBD2 (6 bases). V lost 5 bases and J 7 bases, leaving 18 bases between the germline ends. Germline V gives CDR1 SGHTA, CDR2 FQGTGA. The length of the CDR3 is 15 residues. CDR3 in amino acids: CASSPGGTPGNIQYF. As DNA, the CDR3 is TGTGCCAGCAGCCCGGGCGGGACTCCCGGGAACATTCAGTACTTC.

The rearrangement links TRBV5-6 to TRBJ1-5; possible D gene TRBD1, 6 bases. The CDR3 spans 15 residues. V lost 2 bases and J lost 0, with 9 bases in between. CDR1 is SGHDT and CDR2 is YYEEEE in the germline V gene. The chain's CDR3 is CASSFGQISNQPQHF. The DNA of the CDR3 is TGTGCCAGCAGCTTTGGACAGATTAGCAATCAGCCCCAGCATTTT.

The table lists this clone with a few counts. The chain joins TRBV4-2 to TRBJ2-2; 9 bases match TRBD2. Germline assignment: CDR1 LGHNA and CDR2 YNFKEQ. This CDR3 is 14 amino acids long. With V trimmed by 8 bases and J by 2 bases, 3 bases remained unmatched. As DNA, the CDR3 is TGTGCCAGCGGAGCGGGGGGTAACACCGGGGAGCTGTTTTTT. This codes for CASGAGGNTGELFF.

The V and J genes are TRBV9 and TRBJ1-2; 7 bases are shared with TRBD1. J was trimmed by 8 bases and V by 4 bases; bases with no gene match: 5. The CDR3 has 12 amino acids. CDR1 is SGDLS, CDR2 YYNGEE, per germline. The CDR3 loop reads CASSLDRHGYTF. CDR3 coding DNA: TGTGCCAGCAGCCTGGACAGGCACGGCTACACCTTC.

This sequence joins TRBV5-1 and TRBJ1-4; no definite D call. This CDR3 region has 14 residues. Germline V lookup: CDR1 SGHRS, CDR2 YFSETQ. Trimming cost V 4 bases and J 4 bases, with 11 bases left between them. The CDR3, as DNA: TGCGCCAGCAGCAGGGTGGGCGGTAATGAAAAACTGTTTTTT. Translated: CASSRVGGNEKLFF.

V and J are TRBV21-1 and TRBJ1-5; the table calls TRBD1, which could not be checked here. TRBV21-1 is shown as a pseudogene. The length of the CDR3 is 18 residues. The CDR3 sequence: CASSEWGQGVTSNQPQHF. The CDR3 DNA sequence: TGTGCCAGCAGCGAGTGGGGACAGGGGGTAACTAGCAATCAGCCCCAGCATTTT.

The rearrangement uses TRBV5-4 and TRBJ1-4; 8 bases map to TRBD1. V lost 4 bases to trimming and J lost 8 bases; unmatched junction nucleotides: 7. This CDR3 comprises 14 residues. Germline V CDR1 and CDR2: SGHNT, YYREEE (reference sequence). CDR3 region: CASSAQGTGEKLFF. The CDR3 DNA reads as TGTGCCAGCAGCGCCCAGGGGACAGGAGAAAAACTGTTTTTT.

The chain has TRBV2 and TRBJ2-7; unclear D gene. The CDR3 loop spans 11 amino acids. Germline V CDR1 and CDR2: SNHLY, FYNNEI. Trimming cost V 9 bases and J 2 bases, with 8 bases left between them. The CDR3 nucleotides read TGTGCCAGTGGCTACACCTACGAGCAGTACTTC. Protein product: CASGYTYEQYF. Looking up the rest from reference TRBV2 and TRBJ2-7 gives the full variable domain: EPEVTQTPSHQVTQMGQEVILRCVPISNHLYFYWYRQILGQKVEFLVSFYNNEISEKSEIFDDQFSVERPDGSNFTLKIRSTKLEDSAMYFCASGYTYEQYFGPGTRLTVT.

The chain combines TRBV7-8 with TRBJ2-7, with TRBD2 identical over 9 bases. Per germline, CDR1 SGHVS and CDR2 FQNEAQ. CDR3 length: 17 residues. J was trimmed by 2 bases and V by 3 bases; bases with no gene match: 11. CDR3: CASSLRGGRNDPYEQYF. In DNA form, the CDR3 reads TGTGCCAGCAGCTTGCGGGGGGGCCGGAACGACCCCTACGAGCAGTACTTC.

This clone was detected a few times. The chain employs TRBV24-1 and TRBJ2-6, with D perhaps TRBD1 (5 bases). This CDR3 contains 16 residues. V gave up 4 bases and J gave up 4 bases, with 13 bases separating them. Germline-derived CDR1 and CDR2 are KGHDR and SFDVKD. The CDR3 here is CATSDARASGANVLTF. The CDR3 DNA follows: TGTGCCACCAGTGACGCCAGGGCCTCCGGGGCCAACGTCCTGACTTTC.

The chain is built from TRBV10-3 and TRBJ1-5; 7 bases map to TRBD1. The CDR3 loop spans 12 amino acids. V gave up 2 bases and J gave up 9 bases; unmatched junction bases: 1. CDR1 and CDR2 (germline): ENHRY, SYGVKD. CDR3 residues: CAISEPGGPQHF. CDR3 DNA sequence: TGTGCCATCAGTGAGCCAGGGGGGCCCCAGCATTTT.

J is TRBJ2-1 and V is TRBV4-3; 7 bases map to TRBD2. J lost 0 bases, V lost 0 bases, and 8 bases had no gene match. This CDR3 spans 18 amino acids. The germline V gene has CDR1 LGHNA and CDR2 YSLEER. This CDR3 is CASSQEGVGGSSYNEQFF. The CDR3 DNA is TGCGCCAGCAGCCAAGAGGGGGTTGGCGGGAGCTCCTACAATGAGCAGTTCTTC.

CDR3 coding DNA: TGTGCCAGCAGTTACGGGGAAACTGAAGCTTTCTTT. Translated: CASSYGETEAFF. The rearrangement uses TRBV12-3 or TRBV12-4 and TRBJ1-1; unclear D gene. The CDR3 sequence is 12 residues long. Trimming stripped 4 bases from V and 5 bases from J, with 8 bases between.